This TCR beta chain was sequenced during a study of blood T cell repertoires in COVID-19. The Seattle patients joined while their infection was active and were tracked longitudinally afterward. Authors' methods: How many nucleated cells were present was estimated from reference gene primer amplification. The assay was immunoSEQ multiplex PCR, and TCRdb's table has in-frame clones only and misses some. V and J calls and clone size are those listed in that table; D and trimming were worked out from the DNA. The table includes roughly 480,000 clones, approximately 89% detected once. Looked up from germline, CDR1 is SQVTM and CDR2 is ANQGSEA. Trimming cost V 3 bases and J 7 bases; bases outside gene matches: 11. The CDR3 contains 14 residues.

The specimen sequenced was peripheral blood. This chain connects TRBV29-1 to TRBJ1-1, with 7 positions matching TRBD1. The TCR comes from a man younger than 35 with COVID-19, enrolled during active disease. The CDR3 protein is CSVDVEGAVGEAFF. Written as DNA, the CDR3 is TGCAGCGTTGATGTAGAGGGGGCAGTTGGTGAAGCTTTCTTT.